This T cell receptor beta chain was sequenced during a study of CXCR3-negative and CXCR3-positive naive CD8 T cells. The CDR3 is 15 amino acids. CDR1 and CDR2 (germline): SEHNR, FQNEAQ (reference sequence). The libraries of TRB cDNA were constructed through 5' RACE using UMI labels. One entry per CDR3 protein, without DNA, is what TCRdb gives after re-calling the 5' RACE reads. Its table lists more than 65,000 distinct CDR3 sequences. The TCR was taken from a human donor in good health. Some clones in this sample may be carry-over from other donors' samples. The V gene is TRBV7-9, the J gene TRBJ2-1; TCRdb designates TRBD2, a call that cannot be tested without DNA. The sequenced sample was naive CXCR3- CD8+ T cells from blood. As to subset: CD45RO-CCR7+CD27+CD95- naive CD8+ T cells lacking CXCR3 (TNR3-). The CDR3: CASSFGLAGFYEQFF.